This T cell receptor (beta chain) was sequenced for a study of shared clonotypes between healthy human individuals. Donors, without exception, were Caucasian adults residing in Nashville, Tennessee. In the study's own analysis: ImmunoSEQ sequences covered only the junction and lacked quality scores; filtering therefore differed. Measured with immunoSEQ multiplex PCR; TCRdb has only the in-frame clones, and not every one. V and J calls and clone size follow that table, whereas D and trimming were derived from the DNA. The table records roughly 2 million clones, over 85% of them present only once. Worth noting for this clone: Its antigen is unidentified.

Overall study results and limits: A handful of donors showed sharing of 4.5% to 5% of naive CD4 clonotypes. Sequencing depth was expected to influence donor clonotype sharing.

This CDR3 has 15 residues. V was clipped by 2 bases and J by 8 bases, with 15 bases between them. Germline lookup yields CDR1 MNHEY and CDR2 SMNVEV (reference sequence). The sequencing sample was made of naive CD4+ T cells sorted from blood. Indicated subset: CD45RA+ positively selected. The chain uses TRBV27 and TRBJ1-4; D ambiguous. The TCR originated in a man between 18 and 35 years old in good health. The CDR3 sequence is CASSLVGQDGEKLFF. The CDR3 nucleotides are TGTGCCAGCAGTTTAGTAGGCCAGGACGGGGAAAAACTGTTTTTT. Drawing the rest from reference TRBV27 and TRBJ1-4, the complete variable domain is EAQVTQNPRYLITVTGKKLTVTCSQNMNHEYMSWYRQDPGLGLRQIYYSMNVEVTDKGDVPEGYKVSRKEKRNFPLILESPSPNQTSLYFCASSLVGQDGEKLFFGSGTQLSVL.